These 3 T cell receptor beta chains originate from one sample sequenced in a study of technical replicates of blood from a handful of donors (TCRdb year 2017). To prepare the library, the immunoSEQ multiplex PCR assay was applied. This immuneACCESS table, as held by TCRdb, lists in-frame sequences with V and J called but not all clones. Of the missing ones, under half trace to an unresolved V gene in checked studies; the others have no known cause. The sample table shows 65,000 to 85,000 clones, and about 89% are seen once. The top ten constitute 0.27% of the sample. Sample: T cells isolated from PBMCs. All receptors come from a human donor in good health.

The chain uses TRBV5-1 and TRBJ1-1, with D perhaps TRBD1 (5 bases). Deletions cut 0 bases from V and 4 bases from J, with 13 bases between. Germline CDR1 reads SGHRS; CDR2 reads YFSETQ. There are 15 residues in the CDR3. The CDR3 nucleotides are TGCGCCAGCAGCTTGGGCTCGGGGGAAGGCACTGAAGCTTTCTTT. Protein: CASSLGSGEGTEAFF.

The chain links TRBV14 to TRBJ2-1; TRBD2 matches 12 bases. Germline lookup yields CDR1 SGHDN and CDR2 FVKESK. The CDR3 covers 16 residues. The V and J ends lost 1 base and 6 bases, in that order; junction bases with no gene match: 4. The CDR3 nucleotides read TGTGCCAGCAGCCAAGTAGGACTAGCGGGGAGCAATGAGCAGTTCTTC. Its protein product is CASSQVGLAGSNEQFF.

V and J are TRBV10-3 and TRBJ1-1, with a possible D match to TRBD1 (6 bases). Germline V gene data show CDR1 as ENHRY and CDR2 as SYGVKD. This CDR3 has 13 amino acids. Trimming pared 7 bases from V and 1 base from J, leaving 10 bases between. In DNA form, the CDR3 reads TGTGCCATCACTTTGACAGGGAACACTGAAGCTTTCTTT. This codes for CAITLTGNTEAFF.